The 13 T cell receptor beta chains in this list originate from one sample, sequenced in a study of CD8 T cells in Susac syndrome. The RNA, about 0.45 to 1 ug, was put through reverse transcription using random hexamers. TCRdb passed the immunoSEQ multiplex PCR reads through MiXCR, listing each CDR3 protein once. The table shows 140,000 to 150,000 distinct CDR3 sequences, with 95% occurring only once. Sequencing input: CD4+ T cells from PBMCs. The source is a human donor with Susac syndrome.

The V call is TRBV9, the J call TRBJ2-2; TRBD2 might be the D (5 bases). Trimming cost V 0 bases and J 0 bases, with 9 bases left between them. The CDR3 covers 16 residues. Germline V CDR1 and CDR2: SGDLS, YYNGEE. The CDR3 bases are TGTGCCAGCAGCGTAGTGGGGAGCGCGAACACCGGGGAGCTGTTTTTT. This translates into CASSVVGSANTGELFF.

The chain couples TRBV29-1 to TRBJ2-7; D is unresolved. CDR1 is SQVTM, CDR2 ANQGSEA, per germline. V lost 5 bases, J lost 6 bases, and 11 bases lay in between. The CDR3 spans 11 residues. The CDR3 DNA follows: TGCAGCGTTAGGGATCTAGGCGAGCAGTACTTC. Translated: CSVRDLGEQYF.

The chain joins TRBV13 to TRBJ2-3; 7 bases are shared with TRBD2. Germline V CDR1 and CDR2: PRHDT, FYEKMQ (reference sequence). V lost 0 bases to trimming and J lost 1 base; unmatched junction nucleotides: 1. This CDR3 is 15 amino acids long. CDR3 DNA sequence: TGTGCCAGCAGCTTAGGAGCGGGGCGCACAGATACGCAGTATTTT. Its translation: CASSLGAGRTDTQYF.

The chain employs TRBV20-1 and TRBJ2-5; weak D call: TRBD2 (6 bases). The CDR3 runs 13 residues. Germline CDR1 DFQATT, CDR2 SNEGSKA (reference sequence). V dropped 7 bases and J dropped 3 bases, with 15 bases sitting between them. Here the CDR3 reads CSVGPAGKETQYF. CDR3 sequence (DNA): TGCAGTGTGGGGCCGGCGGGGAAAGAGACCCAGTACTTC.

J is TRBJ2-3 and V is TRBV7-2; no firm D call. V dropped 4 bases and J dropped 2 bases, with 10 bases sitting between them. The CDR3 contains 14 residues. Germline V gene sequence: CDR1 SGHTA, CDR2 FQGNSA. CDR3 bases: TGTGCCAGCAGCTACGGCAGCTACACAGATACGCAGTATTTT. Protein sequence: CASSYGSYTDTQYF. The variable domain in full, completed from reference TRBV7-2 and TRBJ2-3, reads GAGVSQSPSNKVTEKGKDVELRCDPISGHTALYWYRQSLGQGLEFLIYFQGNSAPDKSGLPSDRFSAERTGGSVSTLTIQRTQQEDSAVYLCASSYGSYTDTQYFGPGTRLTVL.

The genes are TRBV9 and TRBJ2-5; 9 bases line up with TRBD1. V was pared by 4 bases and J by 0 bases, with 7 bases of the junction left unmatched. CDR1 is SGDLS and CDR2 is YYNGEE in the germline V gene. The CDR3 extends over 16 amino acids. The CDR3 loop reads CASSFLGQGNQETQYF. The CDR3 DNA reads TGTGCCAGCAGCTTCCTGGGACAGGGAAACCAAGAGACCCAGTACTTC.

The rearrangement uses TRBV2 and TRBJ2-7; 9 nucleotides line up with TRBD2. The CDR3 extends over 16 amino acids. Germline values: CDR1 SNHLY, CDR2 FYNNEI. Trimming removed 8 bases from V and 3 bases from J; junction bases left unmatched: 14. This chain's CDR3 is CASQKGLASTGYEQYF. CDR3 bases: TGTGCCAGCCAAAAGGGACTAGCTAGTACGGGCTACGAGCAGTACTTC. Using reference TRBV2 and TRBJ2-7 for the parts outside the CDR3, the full variable domain is EPEVTQTPSHQVTQMGQEVILRCVPISNHLYFYWYRQILGQKVEFLVSFYNNEISEKSEIFDDQFSVERPDGSNFTLKIRSTKLEDSAMYFCASQKGLASTGYEQYFGPGTRLTVT.

The J gene is TRBJ2-3, the V gene TRBV18; no reliable D call. This CDR3 spans 13 amino acids. Germline V CDR1 and CDR2: KGHSH, LQKENI. The V end was cut by 3 bases, the J end by 4 bases, with 8 bases between. The CDR3 sequence is CASSPENADTQYF. DNA for the CDR3: TGTGCCAGCTCACCGGAGAATGCAGATACGCAGTATTTT.

The rearrangement joins TRBV6-1 to TRBJ2-5, with 9 bases fitting TRBD1. The CDR3 has 16 amino acids. Germline V lookup: CDR1 MNHNS, CDR2 SASEGT. Trimming removed 6 bases from V and 3 bases from J; junction bases left unmatched: 11. CDR3 sequence: CASRKQGARQEETQYF. In DNA, the CDR3 is TGTGCCAGCAGAAAACAGGGGGCGAGGCAAGAAGAGACCCAGTACTTC.

The chain links TRBV10-3 to TRBJ1-1, with D tentatively TRBD1 (6 bases). Trimming took off 4 bases at V and 0 bases at J, with 9 bases between the two ends. The CDR3 is made up of 14 amino acids. Germline V gene lookup returns CDR1 ENHRY and CDR2 SYGVKD. CDR3: CAISAGDMNTEAFF. CDR3 nucleotide sequence: TGTGCCATCAGTGCCGGGGACATGAACACTGAAGCTTTCTTT.

The rearrangement joins TRBV25-1 to TRBJ2-7; no clear D. The germline CDR1 and CDR2 sequences are MGHDK and SYGVNS. The CDR3 covers 11 residues. The ends were cut back, 3 bases at V and 9 bases at J, with 9 bases in the middle. The CDR3 DNA sequence: TGTGCCAGCAGTGATGGCACTTCGCAGTACTTC. Amino acids: CASSDGTSQYF.

This chain connects TRBV12-3 or TRBV12-4 to TRBJ2-7; tentative D call: TRBD1 (6 bases). Deletions cut 5 bases from V and 3 bases from J, with 11 bases between. The CDR3 loop spans 13 amino acids. CDR3 sequence (DNA): TGTGCCAGCAGTGAGCAGGGGCACTACGAGCAGTACTTC. This sequence encodes CASSEQGHYEQYF.

The genes are TRBV12-3 or TRBV12-4 and TRBJ1-6, with 9 bases lining up with TRBD1. V dropped 4 bases and J dropped 7; count of bases not matched to a gene: 5. This CDR3 region has 15 residues. The CDR3 coding sequence is TGTGCCAGCAGTTCCCACGGACAGGGGAATTCACCCCTCCACTTT. It specifies CASSSHGQGNSPLHF.